The sequence of this T cell receptor beta chain was determined in a study of blood T cell repertoires in COVID-19. Looking at the study overall: Sites in the United States, Italy and Spain provided acute and convalescent COVID-19 samples. In each case, the material was cDNA or gDNA derived from T cells, B-cell-depleted T cells, or PBMCs.

In the original processing: Reference gene primer amplification yielded estimated nucleated cell counts. The table came from immunoSEQ multiplex PCR; TCRdb's copy has only in-frame clones and leaves some out. Clonal size and the V and J genes are those of that table, whereas D and trimming came from the DNA. The sample carries about 120,000 clones, approximately 77% recorded once. CDR1 SEHNR and CDR2 FQNEAQ come from the germline V gene (reference sequence). The length of the CDR3 is 15 residues. V lost 1 base to trimming and J lost 4 bases, with 11 bases between them. The TCR originated in a human donor in a cohort sampled during active COVID-19. The sample taken for sequencing was peripheral blood. The chain links TRBV7-9 to TRBJ1-5; tentative D call: TRBD1 (5 bases). CDR3 region: CASSLGAGSNQPQHF. The CDR3, as DNA: TGTGCCAGCAGCTTAGGAGCAGGGTCAAATCAGCCCCAGCATTTT.